This paragraph covers one TCR beta chain sequence. The target of this receptor is not known. One base away there is no much larger clone; base qualities are not given. Taken from the germline V gene (reference sequence), the CDR1 and CDR2 loops are MNHEY and SMNVEV. Reading from cysteine to phenylalanine, the CDR3 counts 13 amino acids. The retained sequence is limited to the CDR3, 39 bases, with the frame set at the first base. V was cut back by 3 bases and J by 6 bases, leaving a gap of 8 bases between them. The treatment or condition label, as the study defines it: allogeneic hematopoietic cell transplantation with graft depleted of TCRalphabeta T cells and CD19 B cells. TCRalphabeta/CD19-depleted allogeneic hematopoietic cell grafts were given to the transplant recipients, all of whom were children. Libraries were built with PCR. TCRdb shows the sequencer as Illumina HiSeq 2500. TCR libraries were prepared with molecular barcoding, using unique molecular identifiers to normalize TCRbeta repertoire quantification. TCRdb reprocessed the public reads (quality trimming at Q25 with fastp, clone calling with MiXCR) and kept in-frame beta chains. Every CDR3 protein is listed once, alongside the most common genes and DNA of its rows. This sample is represented by 670,000 or so distinct CDR3 sequences; around 13% of them were singletons. The leading ten clones occupy about 0.77% of the sample.

This sample is part of a study of T-cell reconstitution after alpha-beta-depleted transplantation in children (dated by TCRdb to 2016 to 2018). About the study as a whole: Using TCR repertoire profiling, the study quantitatively followed how T-cell immune reconstitution unfolded in children after TCRalphabeta/CD19-depleted allogeneic hematopoietic cell transplantation.

The paper as a whole reports these results and caveats: The apparently early recovery of alphabetaT-cell counts about two months after transplant reportedly depended on only several hundred rapidly expanded clones that came from non-depleted graft cells. The frequencies of hyperexpanded clones fell over the following months, and after one year, T-cell counts and TCRbeta diversity were mostly attributed to newly produced T cells. In some patients, the high TCRbeta diversity seen at day 60 was put down to recipient T cells and intrathymic progenitors that had survived conditioning.

The chain employs TRBV27 and TRBJ2-2, with an unclear D gene assignment. The TCR was taken from a girl aged 2 to 10 with congenital amegakaryocytic thrombocytopenia, due to receive a stem cell transplant. The sample was PBMCs, taken before TCRalphabeta/CD19-depleted stem cell transplant. This receptor carries the CDR3 CASSLSWAGELFF. The DNA reads TGTGCCAGCAGTTTGTCGTGGGCCGGGGAGCTGTTTTTT.